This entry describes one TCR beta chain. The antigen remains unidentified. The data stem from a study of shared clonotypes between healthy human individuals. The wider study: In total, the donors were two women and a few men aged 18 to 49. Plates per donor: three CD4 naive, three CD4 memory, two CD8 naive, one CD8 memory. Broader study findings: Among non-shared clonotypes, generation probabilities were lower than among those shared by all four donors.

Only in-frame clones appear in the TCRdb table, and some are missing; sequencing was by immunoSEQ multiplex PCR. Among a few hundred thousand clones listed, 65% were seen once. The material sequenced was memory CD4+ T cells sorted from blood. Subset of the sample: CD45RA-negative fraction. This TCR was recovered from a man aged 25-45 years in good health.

CDR3 nucleotide sequence: TGCGCCAGCAGTGATGGGACAGGGGATGAAAAACTGTTTTTT. It is translated as CASSDGTGDEKLFF. The J gene is TRBJ1-4, the V gene TRBV10-1; TRBD1 aligns across 10 bases. Germline V gene data show CDR1 as WNHNN and CDR2 as SYGVQD (reference sequence). The CDR3 covers 14 residues. V shed 3 bases, J shed 6 bases, and the junction held 1 base outside the gene matches.